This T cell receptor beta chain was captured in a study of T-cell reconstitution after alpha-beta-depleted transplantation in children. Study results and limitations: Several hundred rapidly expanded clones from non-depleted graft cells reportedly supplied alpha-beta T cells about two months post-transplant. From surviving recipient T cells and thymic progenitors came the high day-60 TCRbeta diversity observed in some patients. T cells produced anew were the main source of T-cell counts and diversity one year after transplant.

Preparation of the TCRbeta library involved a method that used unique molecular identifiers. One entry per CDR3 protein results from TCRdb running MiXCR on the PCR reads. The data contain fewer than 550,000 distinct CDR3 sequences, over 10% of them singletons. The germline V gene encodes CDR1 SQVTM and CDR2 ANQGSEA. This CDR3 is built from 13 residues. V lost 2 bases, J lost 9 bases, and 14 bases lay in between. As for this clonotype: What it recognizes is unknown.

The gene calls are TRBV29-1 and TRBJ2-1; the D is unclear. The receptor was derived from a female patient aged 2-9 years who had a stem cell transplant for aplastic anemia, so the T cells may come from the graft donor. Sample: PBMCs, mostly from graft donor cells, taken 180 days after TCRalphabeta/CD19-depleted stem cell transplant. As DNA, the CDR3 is TGCAGCGTTGAATCATCAGGTCCCAGTGAGCAGTTCTTC. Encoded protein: CSVESSGPSEQFF.